This entry is about one T cell receptor beta chain. As yet, its antigen is unknown. The isolated RNA, all of it, was reverse transcribed, so expressed TCRB transcripts were what got sequenced. Repertoires were generated with immunoSEQ multiplex PCR, while TCRdb's copy carries only in-frame clones and drops some. The sample contains 200,000 to 300,000 clones, 11% of which appear only once. Naive, central memory, regulatory and stem cell-like memory cells within the CD4+ compartment were sorted using CD45RO/CCR7/CD25/CD127/CD95/CD27. The data are from a study of beta chain features in type 1 diabetes. Study-wide background: In age, gender and cell yields, patients were similar to healthy donors. Over all samples combined, around 110 million sorted cells were examined. Findings and caveats of the study: A definitive answer on HLA type influencing TCRB rearrangement was not reached here. Across all four CD4+ subsets, people with type 1 diabetes showed modestly shorter TCRB CDR3s.

The CDR3 spans 17 residues. V was pared by 0 bases and J by 0 bases, with 11 bases between. Germline CDR1 ENHRY, CDR2 SYGVKD. The chain employs TRBV10-3 and TRBJ2-2, with a weak D call TRBD2 (5 bases). The receptor comes from a young man with type 1 diabetes. Sequenced sample: naive CD4+ T cells from blood. The CDR3 coding sequence is TGTGCCATCAGTGAGTCAAGGTCGGGGACGAACACCGGGGAGCTGTTTTTT. Translated: CAISESRSGTNTGELFF.